What follows is one T cell receptor beta chain and its context. This clone was seen more than once but under ten times. What this receptor recognizes is not known. Per-nucleotide qualities are absent, and no much larger clonotype sits a single base away. Spanning cysteine to phenylalanine, the CDR3 consists of 16 amino acids. The kept DNA is CDR3 alone, 48 bases in frame from the first base. CDR1 and CDR2, looked up from the germline V gene, are SNHLY and FYNNEI. Compared with germline, V lacks 4 bases and J lacks 2 bases; bases without a gene match: 7. The sample is drawn from a study of OX40 agonist ivuxolimab in advanced cancers. For context, the study as a whole: Ivuxolimab was a fully human IgG2 agonistic monoclonal antibody targeting the costimulatory receptor OX40 (CD134). Intravenous ivuxolimab was administered to patients every 2 weeks at six dose levels: 0.01, 0.1, 0.3, 1.5, 3 and 10 mg/kg. Peripheral TCRbeta sequencing was intended to test whether TCR sequence diversity was altered and clonal T-cell expansion was caused by ivuxolimab. In the dose-escalation cohort, 70% to 85% of patients were male, and the mean age was roughly 56 years with a range of roughly 23 to 79. Partial responses occurred in three dose-escalation patients: two with cutaneous melanoma and one with hepatocellular carcinoma. Patients were allowed to have had prior anti-PD-1, anti-PD-L1 or anti-CTLA-4 therapy, and approximately 39% of the dose-escalation patients had been treated with checkpoint inhibitors. The monotherapy dose-escalation portion (N of about 49 patients) of the phase I ivuxolimab trial is reported in the paper. Among the approximately 54 dose-escalation patients, 19 had hepatocellular carcinoma, roughly 15 melanoma, 9 renal cell carcinoma and 9 head and neck cancer.

Patients with autoimmune disease history or receiving systemic immunosuppression were excluded from the trial. Peripheral blood for TCR sequencing was collected from all dose cohorts at baseline, on cycle 4 day 1, and on cycle 7 day 1. Samples were obtained from an open-label, multicenter, first-in-human phase I dose-escalation trial of ivuxolimab. The trial enrolled adults with locally advanced or metastatic head and neck squamous cell, hepatocellular, melanoma or renal cell carcinoma. CD4+ and CD8+ T cells were sorted separately from peripheral blood before TCR sequencing. On the study overall, not on this receptor specifically: Low levels of normalized T-cell clonal expansion were also seen in some nonresponding patients. The antigen specificity of the peripheral T cells that underwent clonal expansion was not determined. In the 0.1-3.0 mg/kg groups, partial responders were among the patients with the lowest normalized peripheral clonal expansion, particularly in CD8+ T cells. After ivuxolimab, expanded clones were on average more numerous among CD8+ T cells than among CD4+ T cells. At doses of 0.1 to 3.0 mg/kg, clonal expansion of both CD4+ and CD8+ blood T cells was observed from baseline to week 6.

Genomic DNA was isolated from the sorted cells so that the TCRbeta CDR3 region could be sequenced. The immunoSEQ Assay was used for sequencing of TCRbeta CDR3 regions. Imported from immuneACCESS, the table was reduced by TCRdb to in-frame sequences with V and J called. These copies leave out some clones; in studies compared against another copy, an unresolved V gene accounts for under half, and the cause of the remainder is not known. The sample has about 77,000 clones on record, over 70% of them singletons. Nearly 0.55% of the sample goes to the ten largest clones. The chain employs TRBV2 and TRBJ2-2, and 7 bases in between align with TRBD2. This material consisted of CD4+ or CD8+ T cells sorted from blood, taken in a trial of the OX40 agonist ivuxolimab. The receptor comes from an adult with an advanced solid tumor such as melanoma, head and neck, liver or kidney cancer. The CDR3 corresponds to CASSGRGRANTGELFF. The DNA sequence reads TGTGCCAGCAGTGGACGGGGGAGGGCCAACACCGGGGAGCTGTTTTTT.